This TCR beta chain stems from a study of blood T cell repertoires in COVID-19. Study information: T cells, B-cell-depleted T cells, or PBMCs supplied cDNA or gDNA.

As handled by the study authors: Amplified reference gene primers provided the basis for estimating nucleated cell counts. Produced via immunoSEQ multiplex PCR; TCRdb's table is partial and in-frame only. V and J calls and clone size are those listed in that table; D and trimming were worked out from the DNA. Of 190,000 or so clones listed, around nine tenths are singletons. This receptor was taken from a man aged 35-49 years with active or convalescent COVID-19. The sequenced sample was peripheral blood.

DNA for the CDR3: TGTGCCAGCAGCCCGGGGACAGGGGATGGGGAGCAGTACTTC. Protein sequence: CASSPGTGDGEQYF. This chain uses TRBV7-8 with TRBJ2-7, with TRBD1 matching 10 bases. V lost 5 bases, J lost 7 bases, and 8 bases stayed unmatched. The CDR3 has 14 amino acids. CDR1 is SGHVS, CDR2 FQNEAQ, per germline.